Listed below are T cell receptor beta chains from one sample, sequenced in a study of CD8+ T cells in alopecia areata. Libraries were prepared by immunoSEQ multiplex PCR; TCRdb keeps only in-frame clonotypes and omits some of them. The sample lists about 180,000 clones, 50% to 75% seen once, with around 16% in the top ten. The source material was CD4+ T cells sorted from blood, sampled between weeks 55 and 65, from a patient treated with tofacitinib. These receptors were collected from a human donor with alopecia areata. The CDR3 runs from the conserved cysteine through the conserved F or W. The order of the fields is V gene, J gene, CDR3 protein.

>TRBV4-1|TRBJ1-2
CASSQEGWSGYTF
>TRBV7-2|TRBJ1-2
CASSPRGNYGYTF
>TRBV29-1|TRBJ2-1
CSVEGRLYNEQFF
>TRBV15|TRBJ2-1
CATSAEGGRVYDQFF
>TRBV21-1|TRBJ1-2
CASSKKGYYGYTF
>TRBV7-6|TRBJ1-6
CASSLRQGNSPLHF
>TRBV4-2|TRBJ2-2
CASSRGGNTGELFF
>TRBV7-2|TRBJ2-7
CASSLGREQYF
>TRBV11-2|TRBJ2-1
CASRVPTYNEQFF
>TRBV4-1|TRBJ2-2
CASKGGSNTGELFF
>TRBV30|TRBJ1-6
CAWSAGRLYNSPLHF
>TRBV7-2|TRBJ1-4
CASSFTTNEKLFF
>TRBV20-1|TRBJ2-3
CSASGDTQYF
>TRBV30|TRBJ2-7
CAWSRDRAFYEQYF
>TRBV7-9|TRBJ2-7
CASSLRDTYEQYF
>TRBV5-6|TRBJ1-6
CASQGAGNSPLHF
>TRBV29-1|TRBJ1-1
CSVAYQGASPEAFF
>TRBV4-2|TRBJ2-7
CASSQVLRDRALYEQYF
>TRBV6-5|TRBJ1-5
CASSRQINQPQHF
>TRBV5-1|TRBJ2-5
CASSLGTGETQYF
>TRBV7-2|TRBJ2-2
CASVTSRLAGPGELFF
>TRBV6-5|TRBJ1-4
CASSLYRGEKLFF